These 21 T cell receptor beta chains were sequenced from one sample in a study of cytomegalovirus exposure and HLA in healthy donors. The PCR contained 60 Vbeta and 13 Jbeta primers. Profiled with immunoSEQ multiplex PCR; TCRdb holds only in-frame clones, not every one. In total, the table holds approximately 110,000 clones. Sequencing used PBMCs. The receptor set was obtained from a man aged 18-30 years in good health and CMV-seronegative.

The rearrangement links TRBV7-2 to TRBJ2-7; no reliable D call. The CDR3 runs to 13 residues. Germline V CDR1 and CDR2: SGHTA, FQGNSA. Deletions cut 5 bases from V and 2 bases from J, with 10 bases between. CDR3 in amino acids: CASSTIATYEQYF. As DNA, the CDR3 is TGTGCCAGCAGCACTATCGCAACCTACGAGCAGTACTTC. The whole variable domain, filled in from reference TRBV7-2 and TRBJ2-7, reads GAGVSQSPSNKVTEKGKDVELRCDPISGHTALYWYRQSLGQGLEFLIYFQGNSAPDKSGLPSDRFSAERTGGSVSTLTIQRTQQEDSAVYLCASSTIATYEQYFGPGTRLTVT.

This chain uses TRBV6-1 with TRBJ1-2; D not certain. V lost 4 bases and J lost 7, with 10 bases in between. CDR1 is MNHNS and CDR2 is SASEGT in the germline V gene. The CDR3 has 12 residues. The CDR3 loop is CASSVSASGYTF. The CDR3 bases are TGTGCCAGCAGTGTGAGCGCTTCTGGCTACACCTTC.

This chain links TRBV19 with TRBJ2-1; tentative D call: TRBD2 (6 bases). This CDR3 spans 16 amino acids. Germline CDR1 is LNHDA and CDR2 is SQIVND (reference sequence). V lost 6 bases and J 4 bases, leaving 19 bases between the germline ends. The CDR3 loop is CASSDGRGLLYNEQFF. CDR3 nucleotides: TGTGCCAGTAGCGACGGGAGAGGGTTGCTGTACAATGAGCAGTTCTTC.

The chain joins TRBV21-1 to TRBJ2-7; the listed D gene, TRBD1, was not tested against the DNA. TRBV21-1 is shown as a pseudogene. The CDR3 loop spans 14 amino acids. The chain's CDR3 is CASSALDRSYEQYF. CDR3 nucleotides: TGTGCCAGCAGCGCCCTTGACAGGTCCTACGAGCAGTACTTC.

This sequence joins TRBV5-4 and TRBJ1-2; a possible D gene is TRBD1 (6 bases). The V gene lost 4 bases and the J gene lost 1 base, with 26 bases spanning the gap. The germline V gene has CDR1 SGHNT and CDR2 YYREEE (reference sequence). The CDR3 totals 19 residues. The CDR3 here is CASSPQSLKGGSGNYGYTF. The CDR3 DNA sequence: TGTGCCAGCAGCCCTCAATCCCTAAAAGGGGGATCCGGTAACTATGGCTACACCTTC.

The V and J genes are TRBV27 and TRBJ2-5, with 10 bases fitting TRBD1. Germline CDR1 and CDR2: MNHEY and SMNVEV (reference sequence). V shed 5 bases, J shed 5 bases, and the junction held 11 bases outside the gene matches. The CDR3 contains 16 residues. The CDR3, as DNA: TGTGCCAGCAGTACTCGGACAGGGGGAGGGAAGGAGACCCAGTACTTC. It codes for CASSTRTGGGKETQYF.

The chain combines TRBV6-5 with TRBJ1-2; 8 bases are shared with TRBD1. CDR1 is MNHEY and CDR2 is SVGAGI in the germline V gene. V was clipped by 6 bases and J by 4 bases; unmatched bases: 7. The CDR3 has 14 residues. CDR3 protein: CASSPGQGGYGYTF. The CDR3 DNA sequence: TGTGCCAGCAGCCCCGGACAGGGAGGCTATGGCTACACCTTC.

The chain uses TRBV9 and TRBJ1-5; D is perhaps TRBD1 (6 bases). The CDR3 covers 15 residues. The V end lost 1 base, the J end lost 7 bases, and 15 bases lay between the germline ends. Looked up from germline, CDR1 is SGDLS and CDR2 is YYNGEE. For the CDR3, the DNA is TGTGCCAGCAGCGTATCTGGGGGCCCAGGACAGCCCCAGCATTTT. Encoded protein: CASSVSGGPGQPQHF.

The chain has TRBV7-9 and TRBJ2-1, with TRBD2 identical over 13 bases. There are 18 residues in the CDR3. With V trimmed by 5 bases and J by 9 bases, 16 bases remained unmatched. Germline CDR1 SEHNR, CDR2 FQNEAQ (reference sequence). CDR3 sequence: CASSPLGRTSGRMGEQFF. As DNA, the CDR3 is TGTGCCAGCAGCCCCCTGGGAAGGACTAGCGGGAGAATGGGTGAGCAGTTCTTC.

This chain connects TRBV5-6 to TRBJ2-5; D remains unclear. The CDR3 is 13 residues long. The V gene lost 4 bases and the J gene lost 7 bases, with 14 bases spanning the gap. Looked up from germline, CDR1 is SGHDT and CDR2 is YYEEEE. This chain's CDR3 is CASSTLFLRTQYF. The CDR3 bases are TGTGCCAGCAGCACTCTCTTCTTGAGGACCCAGTACTTC.

The rearrangement links TRBV19 to TRBJ1-6, with D unresolved. The CDR3 consists of 17 residues. Looked up from germline, CDR1 is LNHDA and CDR2 is SQIVND (reference sequence). V lost 9 bases and J 0 bases, leaving 18 bases between the germline ends. CDR3 nucleotides: TGTGCCAGCACGGGAAATATACCGAGCTCCTATAATTCACCCCTCCACTTT. The encoded protein is CASTGNIPSSYNSPLHF.

J is TRBJ2-1 and V is TRBV18; the match to TRBD2 covers 12 bases. Trimming removed 1 base from V and 4 bases from J; junction bases left unmatched: 2. There are 16 residues in the CDR3. Germline loops: CDR1 KGHSH, CDR2 LQKENI. CDR3 protein: CASSPRLAGGYNEQFF. The CDR3 nucleotides are TGTGCCAGCTCACCACGTCTAGCGGGAGGGTACAATGAGCAGTTCTTC.

This sequence joins TRBV6-5 and TRBJ1-5, with D hard to call. The CDR3 is 14 residues long. Germline-derived CDR1 and CDR2 are MNHEY and SVGAGI. V lost 0 bases to trimming and J lost 7 bases, with 10 bases between them. This chain's CDR3 is CASSYSGGNQPQHF. The CDR3 coding sequence is TGTGCCAGCAGTTACTCTGGAGGGAACCAGCCCCAGCATTTT.

The CDR3 loop is CASSTGLGNQPQHF. CDR3 in DNA: TGTGCCAGCAGTACAGGGTTAGGCAATCAGCCCCAGCATTTT. The chain recombines TRBV6-5 with TRBJ1-5, with D perhaps TRBD1 (6 bases). Trimming took off 5 bases at V and 2 bases at J, with 10 bases between the two ends. Germline loops: CDR1 MNHEY, CDR2 SVGAGI. CDR3 length: 14 amino acids.

The CDR3 reads CASSSPGTGVMYEQFF. The CDR3, as DNA: TGTGCCAGTAGTTCGCCCGGGACAGGGGTTATGTATGAGCAGTTCTTC. This rearrangement joins TRBV19 to TRBJ2-1, with 10 bases that match TRBD1. J was trimmed by 8 bases and V by 5 bases; bases with no gene match: 12. The CDR3 has 16 residues. Germline values: CDR1 LNHDA, CDR2 SQIVND (reference sequence).

V and J are TRBV30 and TRBJ1-5; unclear D gene. The ends were cut back, 0 bases at V and 7 bases at J, with 7 bases in the middle. Germline CDR1 is GTSNPN and CDR2 is SVGIG (reference sequence). The length of the CDR3 is 12 residues. CDR3 in amino acids: CAWSVRSQPQHF. Written as DNA, the CDR3 is TGTGCCTGGAGTGTGAGGAGCCAGCCCCAGCATTTT. Looking up the rest from reference TRBV30 and TRBJ1-5 gives the full variable domain: SQTIHQWPATLVQPVGSPLSLECTVEGTSNPNLYWYRQAAGRGLQLLFYSVGIGQISSEVPQNLSASRPQDRQFILSSKKLLLSDSGFYLCAWSVRSQPQHFGDGTRLSIL.

V is TRBV28 and J is TRBJ1-2; D not resolved. Germline CDR1 MDHEN, CDR2 SYDVKM. This CDR3 spans 13 amino acids. V lost 6 bases to trimming and J lost 4 bases, with 12 bases between them. The CDR3, as DNA: TGTGCCAGCAGCTCCTATCCTCGCTATGGCTACACCTTC. Translating gives CASSSYPRYGYTF.

The rearrangement uses TRBV11-2 and TRBJ2-3, with D tentatively TRBD2 (5 bases). The CDR3 totals 16 residues. V gave up 2 bases and J gave up 3 bases, with 15 bases separating them. The germline V gene has CDR1 SGHAT and CDR2 FQNNGV. CDR3 bases: TGTGCCAGCAGCTTATGGGTCCGGGGATGGACAGATACGCAGTATTTT. Translating gives CASSLWVRGWTDTQYF.

The chain couples TRBV5-4 to TRBJ2-5, with a tentative D call TRBD1 (6 bases). Trimming took off 4 bases at V and 11 bases at J, with 27 bases between the two ends. Germline-derived CDR1 and CDR2 are SGHNT and YYREEE (reference sequence). This CDR3 spans 16 amino acids. The CDR3 sequence: CASSQYQQGRDKEQYF. In DNA form, the CDR3 reads TGTGCCAGCAGCCAGTATCAACAGGGACGTGATAAAGAGCAGTACTTC.

The V and J genes are TRBV10-3 and TRBJ2-7; 8 bases fit TRBD1. Germline V lookup: CDR1 ENHRY, CDR2 SYGVKD. The trim removed 5 bases at V and 5 bases at J, leaving 11 bases unmatched. CDR3 length: 15 amino acids. CDR3 nucleotides: TGTGCCATCAGTCCGTCCGACAGGGGTCGGAACGAGCAGTACTTC. It encodes CAISPSDRGRNEQYF.

The chain employs TRBV19 and TRBJ2-7, with TRBD2 identical over 9 bases. Per germline, CDR1 LNHDA and CDR2 SQIVND (reference sequence). Trimming cost V 3 bases and J 5 bases; bases outside gene matches: 14. The CDR3 spans 17 residues. The CDR3 reads CASSIRLAGSPVDEQYF. Written as DNA, the CDR3 is TGTGCCAGTAGTATCCGTCTAGCGGGATCCCCCGTGGACGAGCAGTACTTC.